Listed here are 27 T cell receptor beta chains from one sample, sequenced in a study of cytomegalovirus exposure and HLA in healthy donors. The PCR ran on 60 Vbeta and 13 Jbeta primers. Here immunoSEQ multiplex PCR was the method, and the copy in TCRdb shows in-frame clones only, minus some. The repertoire holds 65,000 to 70,000 clones, with 85% to 90% as singletons. Sequences were obtained from PBMCs. All receptors derive from a woman aged 25 to 39 in good health and CMV-seropositive.

This clone was counted a single time. The chain combines TRBV5-4 with TRBJ2-5, with D possibly matching TRBD2 (5 bases). The last part of the DNA fits TRBJ2-7 better; the J call may be wrong. The CDR3 sequence is 16 residues long. CDR1 is SGHNT, CDR2 YYREEE, per germline (reference sequence). The CDR3 DNA sequence: TGTGCCAGCAGCTCACTAGGCCGTGGACCTCCCTACGAGCAGTACTTC. Its translation is CASSSLGRGPPYEQYF.

The chain employs TRBV4-1 and TRBJ2-1, with 8 bases that match TRBD2. This CDR3 is built from 17 residues. The trim removed 1 base at V and 0 bases at J, leaving 5 bases unmatched. Germline CDR1 reads MGHRA; CDR2 reads YSYEKL. The CDR3 here is CASSQGLARSSYNEQFF. The CDR3 DNA reads TGCGCCAGCAGCCAAGGACTAGCGCGGAGCTCCTACAATGAGCAGTTCTTC.

The rearrangement links TRBV11-2 to TRBJ1-3; D gene ambiguous. Germline loops: CDR1 SGHAT, CDR2 FQNNGV. The length of the CDR3 is 13 residues. V dropped 4 bases and J dropped 4 bases, with 8 bases sitting between them. The DNA of the CDR3 is TGTGCCAGCAGCTCCCCGAGGGGAAACACCATATATTTT. Residues: CASSSPRGNTIYF. The variable domain in full, with the rest retrieved from reference TRBV11-2 and TRBJ1-3, is EAGVAQSPRYKIIEKRQSVAFWCNPISGHATLYWYQQILGQGPKLLIQFQNNGVVDDSQLPKDRFSAERLKGVDSTLKIQPAKLEDSAVYLCASSSPRGNTIYFGEGSWLTVV.

The chain combines TRBV19 with TRBJ2-1; 8 bases are a match to TRBD2. The CDR3 consists of 16 residues. Losses at the gene ends were 3 bases for V and 3 bases for J; bases not matched to a gene: 7. Germline CDR1 and CDR2: LNHDA and SQIVND (reference sequence). The CDR3 nucleotides read TGTGCCAGTAGTATGGTCGGGACTAGTATCTACAATGAGCAGTTCTTC. This translates into CASSMVGTSIYNEQFF.

V usage is TRBV2 and J usage is TRBJ1-5; 7 bases line up with TRBD1. From germline, CDR1 is SNHLY and CDR2 FYNNEI. V dropped 5 bases and J dropped 4; count of bases not matched to a gene: 5. CDR3 length: 14 residues. The CDR3: CASSPGQRNQPQHF. CDR3 in DNA: TGTGCCAGCAGTCCGGGACAGCGAAATCAGCCCCAGCATTTT.

V and J are TRBV7-2 and TRBJ2-7, with 9 bases aligning to TRBD2. CDR3 length equals 13 residues. V lost 8 bases to trimming and J lost 1 base; unmatched junction nucleotides: 3. Germline CDR1 and CDR2: SGHTA and FQGNSA. The DNA for the CDR3 is TGTGCCAGCGGGGCGGGGGGGTCCTACGAGCAGTACTTC. It is translated as CASGAGGSYEQYF.

V is TRBV4-1 and J is TRBJ2-5, with TRBD1 as a possible D gene (5 bases). The germline V and J ends were trimmed by 2 bases and 5 bases, with 12 bases remaining between them. The CDR3 length is 14 residues. Per the germline V gene, CDR1 is MGHRA and CDR2 is YSYEKL. DNA of the CDR3: TGCGCCAGCAGCCAAAGACCAGGGTTGGAGACCCAGTACTTC. Translating gives CASSQRPGLETQYF.

The chain recombines TRBV5-1 with TRBJ2-5; a possible D gene is TRBD2 (5 bases). The germline V gene encodes CDR1 SGHRS and CDR2 YFSETQ. V lost 4 bases, J lost 5 bases, and 9 bases lay in between. The CDR3 loop spans 12 amino acids. The CDR3 loop reads CASSPGGETQYF. The CDR3 nucleotides are TGCGCCAGCAGCCCCGGAGGTGAGACCCAGTACTTC.

There are a few counts of this clone. This chain links TRBV7-9 with TRBJ2-1; D is undetermined. The germline CDR1 and CDR2 sequences are SEHNR and FQNEAQ (reference sequence). Trimming took 6 bases from V and 7 from J, leaving 10 bases between them. CDR3 length: 12 amino acids. The CDR3 spells CASRELVNEQFF. In nucleotides, the CDR3 is TGTGCCAGCAGGGAGTTGGTGAATGAGCAGTTCTTC.

CDR3 coding DNA: TGCGCCAGCAGCCGCGGTAGCGGGAGTCCAGATACGCAGTATTTT. This gives the protein CASSRGSGSPDTQYF. This chain uses TRBV5-1 with TRBJ2-3; 9 bases are shared with TRBD2. With 4 bases clipped from V and 4 bases from J, the junction kept 7 bases outside the gene matches. The V gene's germline CDR1 is SGHRS and CDR2 YFSETQ. This CDR3 spans 15 amino acids.

The CDR3 sequence is CASSLGVFGATNTEAFF. The DNA for the CDR3 is TGTGCCAGCAGCTTGGGGGTGTTTGGGGCCACGAACACTGAAGCTTTCTTT. The chain carries TRBV5-4 and TRBJ1-1; a possible D gene is TRBD1 (5 bases). Germline-derived CDR1 and CDR2 are SGHNT and YYREEE (reference sequence). The CDR3 is 17 residues long. V shed 0 bases and J shed 1 base, with 16 bases lying between them.

The chain joins TRBV11-2 to TRBJ1-1, with a weak D call TRBD1 (5 bases). V was clipped by 2 bases and J by 4 bases, with 14 bases between them. This CDR3 has 15 residues. Germline loops: CDR1 SGHAT, CDR2 FQNNGV. The CDR3 sequence: CASSLTQVSGTEAFF. In DNA form, the CDR3 reads TGTGCCAGCAGCTTAACACAGGTTAGTGGCACTGAAGCTTTCTTT.

CDR3 amino acids: CASSQPGRVTGELFF. The CDR3 nucleotides are TGCGCCAGCAGTCAGCCGGGCAGGGTCACCGGGGAGCTGTTTTTT. The chain combines TRBV4-1 with TRBJ2-2; a weak D match, TRBD1 (5 bases). This CDR3 spans 15 amino acids. Germline V lookup: CDR1 MGHRA, CDR2 YSYEKL. Trimming took off 6 bases at V and 4 bases at J, with 15 bases between the two ends.

This clone was seen once. The CDR3 DNA follows: TGTGCCAGCAGTGACAGACTAGCGGGAGGGGGGGGGAATGAGCAGTTCTTC. Translation: CASSDRLAGGGGNEQFF. The V and J genes are TRBV2 and TRBJ2-1; 14 nucleotides line up with TRBD2. Germline V gives CDR1 SNHLY, CDR2 FYNNEI. This CDR3 is 17 amino acids long. Germline trimming cut 3 bases from V and 7 bases from J; bases unmatched to any gene: 8.

In regard to this clone: This sample includes further DNA sequences coding for the same CDR3. This chain joins TRBV27 and TRBJ2-3; 7 bases are shared with TRBD2. Germline assignment: CDR1 MNHEY and CDR2 SMNVEV (reference sequence). This CDR3 comprises 16 residues. Trimming took 4 bases from V and 2 from J; bases not matched to a gene: 9. CDR3 in amino acids: CASSSHLAVVTDTQYF. The CDR3 coding sequence is TGTGCCAGCAGTTCCCACCTAGCGGTAGTCACAGATACGCAGTATTTT.

A few counts support this clone. The V gene is TRBV11-2, the J gene TRBJ1-1, with D unresolved. There are 14 residues in the CDR3. The V end was cut by 3 bases, the J end by 4 bases, with 12 bases between. The germline gives CDR1 SGHAT, CDR2 FQNNGV. The chain's CDR3 is CASSFEGVGTEAFF. The CDR3 bases are TGTGCCAGCAGCTTCGAGGGCGTCGGCACTGAAGCTTTCTTT.

This clone has just one count. The chain joins TRBV28 to TRBJ2-5; 7 nucleotides align to TRBD1. The J call may not be correct, given that the DNA end is closer to TRBJ2-7. There are 16 residues in the CDR3. Germline CDR1 is MDHEN and CDR2 is SYDVKM. The CDR3, as DNA: TGTGCCAGCAGTTTAGTAAAGGGGGCATTATCCTACGAGCAGTACTTC. Translating it yields CASSLVKGALSYEQYF.

V is TRBV28 and J is TRBJ2-7; D possibly corresponds to TRBD1 (6 bases). The CDR3 totals 12 residues. The germline gives CDR1 MDHEN, CDR2 SYDVKM. The V end was cut by 7 bases, the J end by 6 bases, with 13 bases between. The CDR3 protein is CASIRVGGEQYF. CDR3 bases: TGTGCCAGCATTAGGGTAGGGGGCGAGCAGTACTTC.

CDR3 in DNA: TGTGCCAGCAGTAGGGCAGGGGGTCCCTACGAGCAGTACTTC. This translates into CASSRAGGPYEQYF. The chain is built from TRBV6-1 and TRBJ2-7, with 7 bases aligning to TRBD1. In germline, CDR1 is MNHNS, CDR2 SASEGT. The V gene end was trimmed by 5 bases and the J gene end by 2 bases; junction bases not matched to a gene: 6. The CDR3 extends over 14 amino acids.

This chain joins TRBV15 and TRBJ2-4; 11 bases align to TRBD2. The length of the CDR3 is 21 residues. V lost 0 bases and J lost 0; bases outside the gene matches: 13. Germline V CDR1 and CDR2: LNHNV, YYDKDF (reference sequence). In nucleotides, the CDR3 is TGTGCCACCAGCAGAGATCCGGGGGCTAGCGGGAGGTTATTAGCCAAAAACATTCAGTACTTC. This encodes CATSRDPGASGRLLAKNIQYF.

The chain joins TRBV11-2 to TRBJ2-7, with TRBD1 as a possible D gene (5 bases). The germline V gene encodes CDR1 SGHAT and CDR2 FQNNGV. With 2 bases removed from V and 0 bases from J, the gap between germline ends came to 8 bases. The length of the CDR3 is 14 residues. CDR3 sequence: CASSLYQGSYEQYF. The CDR3 DNA is TGTGCCAGCAGCTTATATCAGGGCTCCTACGAGCAGTACTTC.

This chain uses TRBV6-5 with TRBJ1-1; 8 bases agree with TRBD1. The length of the CDR3 is 15 residues. Germline CDR1 MNHEY, CDR2 SVGAGI. The chain's CDR3 is CATQAGGAMNTEAFF. In DNA form, the CDR3 reads TGTGCGACCCAGGCAGGGGGCGCCATGAACACTGAAGCTTTCTTT.

The count of this clone is one. J is TRBJ1-1 and V is TRBV20-1; no firm D call. The CDR3 covers 11 residues. Germline V CDR1 and CDR2: DFQATT, SNEGSKA (reference sequence). V was clipped by 4 bases and J by 6 bases, with 9 bases between them. CDR3 in amino acids: CSATGGPEAFF. The CDR3 DNA follows: TGCAGTGCTACCGGAGGACCTGAAGCTTTCTTT.

The gene calls are TRBV11-2 and TRBJ1-2; TRBD1 might be the D (6 bases). The CDR3 sequence is 13 residues long. The V end lost 5 bases, the J end lost 13 bases, and 20 bases lay between the germline ends. Germline loops: CDR1 SGHAT, CDR2 FQNNGV. The chain's CDR3 is CASSVHLTGGLTF. CDR3 DNA sequence: TGTGCCAGCAGCGTCCACCTGACAGGTGGTCTCACCTTC.

The V gene is TRBV2, the J gene TRBJ2-1; 13 nucleotides match TRBD2. Trimming cost V 10 bases and J 7 bases; bases outside gene matches: 7. The CDR3 loop spans 14 amino acids. CDR1 SNHLY and CDR2 FYNNEI come from the germline V gene. The DNA for the CDR3 is TGTGCCACCAAGGCGACTAGCGGGGGGAATGAGCAGTTCTTC. Protein sequence: CATKATSGGNEQFF.

V is TRBV10-2 and J is TRBJ2-5; TRBD1 matches at 7 bases. Germline trimming cut 2 bases from V and 4 bases from J; bases unmatched to any gene: 4. This CDR3 is built from 14 residues. From germline, CDR1 is WSHSY and CDR2 SAAADI. The CDR3 nucleotides are TGCGCCAGCAGTGAGGACAGGGCGGGAGAGACCCAGTACTTC. This translates into CASSEDRAGETQYF.

In its sample, this clone was seen once. The sample has other DNA sequences that encode this CDR3 too. This sequence joins TRBV18 and TRBJ2-7; 9 bases map to TRBD2. The germline CDR1 and CDR2 sequences are KGHSH and LQKENI. J lost 4 bases, V lost 3 bases, and 7 bases had no gene match. This CDR3 region has 15 residues. This chain's CDR3 is CASSPGSGRTYEQYF. The CDR3, as DNA: TGTGCCAGCTCACCGGGCAGCGGGAGGACTTACGAGCAGTACTTC. The full variable domain, in which reference TRBV18 and TRBJ2-7 provide the parts outside the CDR3, is NAGVMQNPRHLVRRRGQEARLRCSPMKGHSHVYWYRQLPEEGLKFMVYLQKENIIDESGMPKERFSAEFPKEGPSILRIQQVVRGDSAAYFCASSPGSGRTYEQYFGPGTRLTVT.